This T cell receptor (beta chain) was obtained from a study of Ad26.COV2.S vaccination and SARS-CoV-2 variants. Across the whole study: Donor participated within the Ad26.COV2.S arm of the COV1001 trial.

Treatment indicated: about 20 received Ad26.COV2.S at low or high dose, single or two shots; 5 received placebo; per-sample allocation not given. The samples were gathered on day 63 after the first injection of vaccine or placebo. V lost 4 bases and J lost 1, with 8 bases in between. The germline gives CDR1 SGHTA, CDR2 FQGTGA. CDR3 length: 14 amino acids. The method was immunoSEQ multiplex PCR; TCRdb's version includes in-frame clones alone and lacks a portion of them. The sample yields a few hundred thousand clones, more than 75% seen once. Note on this clone: Its antigen is currently unknown.

Study outcomes and limitations: Substantial breadth was reported for post-vaccination spike-specific CD8+ and CD4+ T cells.

The clonotype was recovered from a person aged 18-60 years who received the Ad26.COV2.S COVID-19 vaccine or a placebo. Sample: peripheral blood, taken in a trial of Ad26.COV2.S vaccine versus placebo. The chain joins TRBV7-3 to TRBJ2-1; a weak D match, TRBD2 (6 bases). The CDR3 reads CASSSEGSYNEQFF. The CDR3 nucleotides read TGTGCCAGCAGCTCGGAGGGATCCTACAATGAGCAGTTCTTC.